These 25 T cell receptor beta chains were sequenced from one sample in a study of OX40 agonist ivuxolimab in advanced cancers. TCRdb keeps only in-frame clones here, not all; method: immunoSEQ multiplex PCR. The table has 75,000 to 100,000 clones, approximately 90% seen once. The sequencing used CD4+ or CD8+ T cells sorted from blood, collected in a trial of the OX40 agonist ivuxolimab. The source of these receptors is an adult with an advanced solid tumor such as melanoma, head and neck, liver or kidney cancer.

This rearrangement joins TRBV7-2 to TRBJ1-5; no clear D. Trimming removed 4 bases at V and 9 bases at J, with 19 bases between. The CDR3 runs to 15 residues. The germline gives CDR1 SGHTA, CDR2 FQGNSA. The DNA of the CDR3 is TGTGCCAGCAGCTCTTCGACCCCGACGGGGTCGCCCCAGCATTTT. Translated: CASSSSTPTGSPQHF.

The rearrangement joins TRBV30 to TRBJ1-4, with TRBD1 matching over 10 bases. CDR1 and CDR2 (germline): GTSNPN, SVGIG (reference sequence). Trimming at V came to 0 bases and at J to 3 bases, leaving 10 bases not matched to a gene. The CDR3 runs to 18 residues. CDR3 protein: CAWSVRGWGQGSNEKLFF. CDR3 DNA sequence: TGTGCCTGGAGTGTAAGGGGTTGGGGACAGGGGTCTAATGAAAAACTGTTTTTT.

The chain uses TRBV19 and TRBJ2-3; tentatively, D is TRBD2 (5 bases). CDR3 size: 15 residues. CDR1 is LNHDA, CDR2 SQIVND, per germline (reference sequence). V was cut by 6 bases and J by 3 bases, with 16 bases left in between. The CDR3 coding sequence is TGTGCCAGTAGCCCGGCGGGTGAAAGGACAGATACGCAGTATTTT. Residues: CASSPAGERTDTQYF.

CDR3 region: CASSYLLANGYTF. The CDR3 DNA reads as TGTGCCAGCAGTTACCTGTTGGCGAATGGCTACACCTTC. The rearrangement joins TRBV6-5 to TRBJ1-2; D is uncertain. The germline V gene has CDR1 MNHEY and CDR2 SVGAGI. The CDR3 spans 13 residues. V lost 2 bases and J lost 6, with 10 bases in between.

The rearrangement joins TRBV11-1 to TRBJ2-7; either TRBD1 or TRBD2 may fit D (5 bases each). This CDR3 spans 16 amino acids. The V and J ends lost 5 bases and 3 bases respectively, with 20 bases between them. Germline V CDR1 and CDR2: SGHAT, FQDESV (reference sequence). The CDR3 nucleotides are TGTGCCAGCAGCCCAAGGAGACATGGGACCTACTACGAGCAGTACTTC. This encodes CASSPRRHGTYYEQYF.

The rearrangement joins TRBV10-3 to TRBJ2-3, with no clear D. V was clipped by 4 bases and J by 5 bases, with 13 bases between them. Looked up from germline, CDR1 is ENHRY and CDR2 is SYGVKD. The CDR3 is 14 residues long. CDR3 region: CAISGGAGGDTQYF. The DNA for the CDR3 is TGTGCCATCAGTGGAGGAGCAGGCGGAGATACGCAGTATTTT.

CDR3 protein: CASSYGGTINNEQFF. The CDR3 nucleotides read TGTGCCAGCAGTTACGGGGGGACCATCAACAATGAGCAGTTCTTC. The V gene is TRBV6-6, the J gene TRBJ2-1, with D possibly TRBD2 on 6 matching bases. Per germline, CDR1 MNHNY and CDR2 SVGAGI (reference sequence). CDR3 size: 15 residues. V lost 2 bases and J lost 5, with 13 bases in between.

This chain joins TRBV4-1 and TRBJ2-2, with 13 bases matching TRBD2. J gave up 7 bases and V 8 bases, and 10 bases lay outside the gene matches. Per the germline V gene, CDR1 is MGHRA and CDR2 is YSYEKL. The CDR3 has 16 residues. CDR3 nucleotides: TGCGCCAGCCGTCATGGACTAGCGGGAGCTGGCGGGGAGCTGTTTTTT. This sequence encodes CASRHGLAGAGGELFF.

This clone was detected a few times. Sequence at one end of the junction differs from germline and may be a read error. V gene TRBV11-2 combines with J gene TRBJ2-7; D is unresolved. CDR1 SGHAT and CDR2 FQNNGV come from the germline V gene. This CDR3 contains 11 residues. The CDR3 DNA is TGTGCCAGCAGCTCCTCCTCCGAGCAGTACTTC. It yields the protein CASSSSSEQYF.

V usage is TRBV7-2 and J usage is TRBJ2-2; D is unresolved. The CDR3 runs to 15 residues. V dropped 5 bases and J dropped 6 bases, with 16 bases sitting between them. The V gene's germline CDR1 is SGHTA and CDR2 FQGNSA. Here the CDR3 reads CASSPVGLWSGELFF. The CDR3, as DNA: TGTGCCAGCAGCCCCGTAGGTCTTTGGTCCGGGGAGCTGTTTTTT.

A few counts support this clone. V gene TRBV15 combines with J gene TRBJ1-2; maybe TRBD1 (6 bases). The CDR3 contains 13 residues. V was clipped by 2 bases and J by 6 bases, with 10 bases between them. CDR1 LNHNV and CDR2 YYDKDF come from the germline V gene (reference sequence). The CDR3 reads CATSRQGLDGYTF. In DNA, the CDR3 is TGTGCCACCAGCAGACAGGGGTTGGATGGCTACACCTTC.

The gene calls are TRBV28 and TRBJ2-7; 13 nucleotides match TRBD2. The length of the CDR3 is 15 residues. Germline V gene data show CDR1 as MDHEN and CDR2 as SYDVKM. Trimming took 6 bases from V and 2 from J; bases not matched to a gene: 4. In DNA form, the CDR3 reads TGTGCCAGCAGCCCGACTAGCGGGAGGCCCTACGAGCAGTACTTC. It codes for CASSPTSGRPYEQYF.

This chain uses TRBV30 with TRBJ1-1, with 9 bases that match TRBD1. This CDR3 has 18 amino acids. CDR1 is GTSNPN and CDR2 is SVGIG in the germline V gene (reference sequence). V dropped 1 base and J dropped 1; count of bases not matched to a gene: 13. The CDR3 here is CAWSAGTGRVLRNTEAFF. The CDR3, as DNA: TGTGCCTGGAGTGCCGGGACAGGGAGGGTTTTAAGGAACACTGAAGCTTTCTTT.

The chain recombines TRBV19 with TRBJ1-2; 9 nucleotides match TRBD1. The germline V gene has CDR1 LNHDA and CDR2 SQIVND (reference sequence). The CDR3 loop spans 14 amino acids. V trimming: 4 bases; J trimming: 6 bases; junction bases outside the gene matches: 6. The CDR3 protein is CASSTDRGRDGYTF. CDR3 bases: TGTGCCAGTAGTACGGACAGGGGAAGGGATGGCTACACCTTC.

The CDR3 sequence is CASSRIAGTGNPRELFF. The CDR3 bases are TGTGCCAGCAGCCGCATCGCCGGGACAGGGAACCCCAGGGAGCTGTTTTTT. The genes are TRBV11-3 and TRBJ2-2; 9 bases agree with TRBD1. The V gene end was trimmed by 5 bases and the J gene end by 9 bases; junction bases not matched to a gene: 16. Looked up from germline, CDR1 is SGHNT and CDR2 is YENEEA. The CDR3 runs to 17 residues. The full variable domain, with the rest looked up from reference TRBV11-3 and TRBJ2-2, is EAGVVQSPRYKIIEKKQPVAFWCNPISGHNTLYWYLQNLGQGPELLIRYENEEAVDDSQLPKDRFSAERLKGVDSTLKIQPAELGDSAVYLCASSRIAGTGNPRELFFGEGSRLTVL.

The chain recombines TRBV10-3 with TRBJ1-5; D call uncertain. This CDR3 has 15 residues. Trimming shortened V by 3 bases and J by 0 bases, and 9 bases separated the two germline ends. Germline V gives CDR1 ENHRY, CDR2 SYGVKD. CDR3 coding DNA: TGTGCCATCAGTGAAGCAGGAGATAGCAATCAGCCCCAGCATTTT. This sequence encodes CAISEAGDSNQPQHF.

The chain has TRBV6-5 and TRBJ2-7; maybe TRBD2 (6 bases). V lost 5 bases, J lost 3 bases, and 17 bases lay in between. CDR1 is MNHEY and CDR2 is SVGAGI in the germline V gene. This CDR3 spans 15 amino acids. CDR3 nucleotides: TGTGCCAGCAGTCCGGGCGGGGTAGGTCTCTACGAGCAGTACTTC. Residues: CASSPGGVGLYEQYF.

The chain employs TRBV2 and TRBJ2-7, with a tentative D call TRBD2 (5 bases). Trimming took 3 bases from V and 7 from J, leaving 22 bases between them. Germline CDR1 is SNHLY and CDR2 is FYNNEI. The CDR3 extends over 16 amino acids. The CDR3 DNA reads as TGTGCCAGCAGTGAGCAAAGACTGGCGGGCCTGGGTGAGCAGTACTTC. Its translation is CASSEQRLAGLGEQYF.

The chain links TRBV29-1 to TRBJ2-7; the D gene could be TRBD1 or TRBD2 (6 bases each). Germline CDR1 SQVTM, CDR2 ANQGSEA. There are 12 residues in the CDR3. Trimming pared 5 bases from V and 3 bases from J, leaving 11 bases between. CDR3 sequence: CSVTRGLYEQYF. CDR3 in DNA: TGCAGCGTTACCAGGGGACTCTACGAGCAGTACTTC.

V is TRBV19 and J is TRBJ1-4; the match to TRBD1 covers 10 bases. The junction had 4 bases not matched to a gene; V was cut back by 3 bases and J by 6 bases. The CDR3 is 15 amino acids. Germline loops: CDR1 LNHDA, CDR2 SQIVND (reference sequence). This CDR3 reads CASSMTGTGDEKLFF. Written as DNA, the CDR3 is TGTGCCAGTAGTATGACCGGGACAGGGGATGAAAAACTGTTTTTT.

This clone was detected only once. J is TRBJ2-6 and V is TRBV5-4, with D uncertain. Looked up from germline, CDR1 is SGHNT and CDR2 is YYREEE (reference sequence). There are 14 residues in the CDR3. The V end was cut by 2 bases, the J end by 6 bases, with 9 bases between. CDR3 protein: CASSLAGEANVLTF. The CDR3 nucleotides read TGTGCCAGCAGCTTAGCTGGTGAGGCCAACGTCCTGACTTTC.

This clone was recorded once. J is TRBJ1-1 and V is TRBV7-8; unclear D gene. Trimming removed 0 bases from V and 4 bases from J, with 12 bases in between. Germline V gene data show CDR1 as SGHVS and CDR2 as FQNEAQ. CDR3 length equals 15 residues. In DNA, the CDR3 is TGTGCCAGCAGCTTAGCTTCGTCTCTGGGCACTGAAGCTTTCTTT. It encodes CASSLASSLGTEAFF.

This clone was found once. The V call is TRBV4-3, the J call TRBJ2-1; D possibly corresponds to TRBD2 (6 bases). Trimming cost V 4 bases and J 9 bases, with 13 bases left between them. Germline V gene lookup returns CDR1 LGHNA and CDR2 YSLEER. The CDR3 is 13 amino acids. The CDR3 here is CASSPEGAGEQFF. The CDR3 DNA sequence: TGCGCCAGCAGCCCGGAGGGCGCCGGTGAGCAGTTCTTC.

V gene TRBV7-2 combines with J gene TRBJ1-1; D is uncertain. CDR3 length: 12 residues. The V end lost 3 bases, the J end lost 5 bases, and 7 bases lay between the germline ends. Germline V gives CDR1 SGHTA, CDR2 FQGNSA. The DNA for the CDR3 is TGTGCCAGCAGCTTTGGGCGGACTGAAGCTTTCTTT. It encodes CASSFGRTEAFF.

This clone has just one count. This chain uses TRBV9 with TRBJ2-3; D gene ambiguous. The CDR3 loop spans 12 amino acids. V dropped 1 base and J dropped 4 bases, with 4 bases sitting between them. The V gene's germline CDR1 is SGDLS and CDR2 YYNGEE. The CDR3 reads CASSVYADTQYF. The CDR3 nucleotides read TGTGCCAGCAGCGTATATGCAGATACGCAGTATTTT.